This TCR beta chain was sequenced in a study of blood T cell repertoires in COVID-19. About the research overall: Acute and convalescent COVID-19 specimens originated in the United States, Italy and Spain. PBMCs, B-cell-depleted T cells, or T cells were the source of the cDNA or gDNA that made up the material.

How the authors handled the data: From reference gene primer amplification, estimates of nucleated cell counts were derived. Sequenced by immunoSEQ multiplex PCR; TCRdb stores in-frame clones only, minus some. V, J and clone size are taken as reported in that table, and D and trimming were inferred from the DNA itself. The repertoire holds some 18,000 clones, with approximately 90% as singletons. Trimming removed 3 bases at V and 5 bases at J, with 14 bases between. CDR1 and CDR2 (germline): MNHEY, SMNVEV (reference sequence). The CDR3 loop spans 16 amino acids. Sequencing input: peripheral blood. This clonotype originated in a human donor in a cohort sampled during active COVID-19. The chain is built from TRBV27 and TRBJ1-6; D remains unclear. The CDR3 sequence: CASSFRDAENNSPLHF. In DNA form, the CDR3 reads TGTGCCAGCAGTTTTCGCGACGCGGAAAATAATTCACCCCTCCACTTT.